A single sample is the source of the 2 T cell receptor beta chains below, sequenced in a study of blood T cell repertoires in COVID-19. Libraries were prepared by immunoSEQ multiplex PCR; TCRdb keeps only in-frame clonotypes and omits some of them. The repertoire holds roughly 190,000 clones, with 70% to 90% as singletons. Sequencing used PBMCs or T cells enriched from blood (not recorded which). Every receptor here comes from a woman aged 40 to 50 in a cohort exposed to, infected with or recovered from COVID-19 (not recorded which).

V and J are TRBV1 and TRBJ2-1; the table's D gene call, TRBD2, was not cross checked with the DNA. TRBV1 is a known pseudogene. The CDR3 is 16 amino acids. This chain's CDR3 is CTSSHKRGQSYNEQFF. The CDR3 DNA sequence: TGCACCAGCAGCCACAAGCGGGGCCAGTCCTACAATGAGCAGTTCTTC.

The V and J genes are TRBV28 and TRBJ1-2, with a possible D match to TRBD1 (5 bases). Trimming cost V 3 bases and J 6 bases, with 20 bases left between them. The length of the CDR3 is 16 residues. CDR1 is MDHEN, CDR2 SYDVKM, per germline. The CDR3 bases are TGTGCCAGCAGTTTCAACCTTCCCCGGGGGGGAGATGGCTACACCTTC. Protein sequence: CASSFNLPRGGDGYTF.